This T cell receptor (beta chain) was recorded in a study of T cells in localized non-small cell lung cancer. V was shortened by 4 bases and J by 5 bases, with 18 bases between the two germline ends. Germline CDR1 is GTSNPN and CDR2 is SVGIG (reference sequence). The CDR3 has 15 residues. The repertoire was sequenced with immunoSEQ multiplex PCR; TCRdb's copy has only in-frame clones and lacks some. The data show under 95,000 clones, with over 75% seen just once and 9.5% held by the top ten. Turning to this clone: Its antigen remains unknown.

General study findings and limits: Uninvolved neighboring lung showed the greatest T cell clonality, exceeding tumor.

The J gene is TRBJ1-5, the V gene TRBV30, with D possibly being TRBD1 (6 bases). This TCR came from a female donor of 60 years or more with stage I lung adenocarcinoma. The material was peripheral blood, obtained before any cancer treatment. The CDR3 sequence: CAWNRRGYADQPQHF. The CDR3 DNA reads TGTGCCTGGAACCGCAGGGGTTACGCTGATCAGCCCCAGCATTTT.